This TCR beta chain was identified during a study of PD-1 blockade in classical Hodgkin lymphoma. On the study more broadly: Each patient was given nivolumab 3 mg/kg through a vein every 2 weeks. Study-wide results and limits: While CD8+ TCR diversity did not rise significantly by C4D1, CD4+ TCR diversity did. Partial responders and progressors had significantly lower baseline TCR diversity.

This clone was seen a few times. Its antigen is unidentified. The protocol was immunoSEQ multiplex PCR, while the TCRdb copy is restricted to in-frame clones and leaves out a portion. Among 95,000 to 100,000 clones listed, roughly 91% were seen once. The CDR3 spans 15 residues. Germline V gene sequence: CDR1 SEHNR, CDR2 FQNEAQ (reference sequence). V dropped 3 bases and J dropped 8 bases, with 14 bases sitting between them. Each patient's relapse followed autologous stem cell transplantation, and brentuximab vedotin exposure varied. Patients had relapsed/refractory classical Hodgkin lymphoma with complete response, partial response or progressive disease as best response.

This chain links TRBV7-9 with TRBJ1-6; a possible D gene is TRBD1 (5 bases). The receptor's source is a human donor with classical Hodgkin lymphoma. Material: peripheral blood mononuclear cells (PBMCs), obtained before the second cycle of nivolumab. The CDR3 loop is CASSFEGQEYSPLHF. CDR3 nucleotide sequence: TGTGCCAGCAGCTTTGAGGGGCAGGAGTATTCACCCCTCCACTTT.